This T cell receptor (beta chain) appears in the sequencing data of a study of shared clonotypes between healthy human individuals. This CDR3 contains 15 residues. V was pared by 2 bases and J by 0 bases, with 8 bases between. Germline lookup yields CDR1 MGHDK and CDR2 SYGVNS. This clone was counted a single time. Clones were read by immunoSEQ multiplex PCR, and TCRdb kept only the in-frame ones, dropping some. This sample yields roughly 1,500,000 clones, of which 95% to 99% are seen a single time; around 0.47% belongs to the top ten. The sample was naive CD4+ T cells sorted from blood. Subset denoted: CD45RA+ positively selected. This clonotype was sampled from a man aged 25-45 years in good health. V and J are TRBV25-1 and TRBJ1-3, with D possibly matching TRBD1 (5 bases). The DNA of the CDR3 is TGTGCCAGCAGTGAACCAGGGAGCTCTGGAAACACCATATATTTT. Amino acids: CASSEPGSSGNTIYF.